This T cell receptor (beta chain) was captured in a study of cytomegalovirus exposure and HLA in healthy donors. This PCR relied on a set of 60 Vbeta primers and 13 Jbeta primers. Measured with immunoSEQ multiplex PCR; TCRdb has only the in-frame clones, and not every one. The data show tens of thousands of clones, with roughly 84% seen just once and around 2.5% held by the top ten. Study-wide results and caveats: In an earlier analysis, most TCR beta V segments were productive about 90% or about 30% of the time. It was assumed in the presence/absence analyses that sequencing depth was roughly uniform across donors.

All donors participated as healthy donors of bone marrow. A note on this clone: Its antigen is not known.

The source is a man aged 25 to 45 in good health and CMV-seronegative. Sequenced: PBMCs.

The CDR3 DNA is TGTGCCTGGGCCCGTAGAGGGTTACCCCATGGCTACACCTTC. Translated, it gives CAWARRGLPHGYTF. This rearrangement joins TRBV30 to TRBJ1-2, with unresolved D. V lost 5 bases to trimming and J lost 6 bases, with 19 bases between them. The CDR3 length is 14 residues. In germline, CDR1 is GTSNPN, CDR2 SVGIG (reference sequence).